The 7 T cell receptor beta chains below were found in one sample sequenced in a study of blood T cell repertoires in COVID-19. Here immunoSEQ multiplex PCR was the method, and the copy in TCRdb shows in-frame clones only, minus some. The repertoire holds approximately 240,000 clones, 83% seen once, with around 1.3% in the top ten. Sequencing was performed on peripheral blood. Every receptor here comes from a woman under 40 with COVID-19, enrolled during active disease.

This rearrangement joins TRBV9 to TRBJ2-7, with D tentatively TRBD2 (7 bases). V was clipped by 0 bases and J by 5 bases, with 9 bases between them. CDR1 is SGDLS, CDR2 YYNGEE, per germline. CDR3 length: 13 residues. The CDR3 spells CASSVAGGHEQYF. As DNA, the CDR3 is TGTGCCAGCAGCGTAGCGGGGGGCCACGAGCAGTACTTC. Full variable domain (missing parts from reference TRBV9 and TRBJ2-7): DSGVTQTPKHLITATGQRVTLRCSPRSGDLSVYWYQQSLDQGLQFLIQYYNGEERAKGNILERFSAQQFPDLHSELNLSSLELGDSALYFCASSVAGGHEQYFGPGTRLTVT.

The chain combines TRBV24-1 with TRBJ2-5; a possible D gene is TRBD2 (6 bases). Germline V CDR1 and CDR2: KGHDR, SFDVKD. The V and J ends lost 9 bases and 4 bases respectively, with 14 bases between them. The CDR3 is made up of 13 amino acids. CDR3 nucleotide sequence: TGTGCCACCTCGTCGGCCGGGGGAGAGACCCAGTACTTC. It codes for CATSSAGGETQYF.

The V and J genes are TRBV2 and TRBJ1-2; TRBD1 might be the D (6 bases). The CDR3 has 11 residues. Germline lookup yields CDR1 SNHLY and CDR2 FYNNEI. V lost 7 bases, J lost 8 bases, and 11 bases lay in between. The CDR3 region is CASNRDGGYTF. Written as DNA, the CDR3 is TGTGCCAGCAACAGGGACGGCGGCTACACCTTC.

V gene TRBV6-5 combines with J gene TRBJ1-1; 9 bases align to TRBD1. J was trimmed by 8 bases and V by 6 bases; bases with no gene match: 4. The CDR3 runs to 12 residues. CDR1 is MNHEY, CDR2 SVGAGI, per germline. CDR3 in DNA: TGTGCCAGCAGACCAGACAGGGGGGAAGCTTTCTTT. Amino acid sequence: CASRPDRGEAFF.

V and J are TRBV20-1 and TRBJ2-1; D is ambiguous. V shed 3 bases and J shed 6 bases, with 12 bases lying between them. The CDR3 is 13 amino acids. CDR1 is DFQATT, CDR2 SNEGSKA, per germline (reference sequence). The CDR3 DNA follows: TGCAGTGCTAGTACCGGGTTTAGCAATGAGCAGTTCTTC. The encoded protein is CSASTGFSNEQFF.

The chain joins TRBV19 to TRBJ2-5; 9 bases are a match to TRBD1. CDR1 and CDR2 from the germline V gene are LNHDA and SQIVND (reference sequence). This CDR3 is 13 amino acids long. Trimming at V came to 3 bases and at J to 5 bases, leaving 1 base not matched to a gene. CDR3 region: CASSMTGGETQYF. The CDR3 nucleotides read TGTGCCAGTAGTATGACAGGGGGTGAGACCCAGTACTTC.

The chain uses TRBV19 and TRBJ2-7, with unresolved D. Per germline, CDR1 LNHDA and CDR2 SQIVND (reference sequence). The CDR3 has 15 residues. Trimming cost V 5 bases and J 3 bases, with 17 bases left between them. This CDR3 reads CASSLTTVGRYEQYF. CDR3 coding DNA: TGTGCCAGTAGTCTAACGACTGTCGGCCGCTACGAGCAGTACTTC. Supplemented by reference TRBV19 and TRBJ2-7, the full variable domain reads DGGITQSPKYLFRKEGQNVTLSCEQNLNHDAMYWYRQDPGQGLRLIYYSQIVNDFQKGDIAEGYSVSREKKESFPLTVTSAQKNPTAFYLCASSLTTVGRYEQYFGPGTRLTVT.